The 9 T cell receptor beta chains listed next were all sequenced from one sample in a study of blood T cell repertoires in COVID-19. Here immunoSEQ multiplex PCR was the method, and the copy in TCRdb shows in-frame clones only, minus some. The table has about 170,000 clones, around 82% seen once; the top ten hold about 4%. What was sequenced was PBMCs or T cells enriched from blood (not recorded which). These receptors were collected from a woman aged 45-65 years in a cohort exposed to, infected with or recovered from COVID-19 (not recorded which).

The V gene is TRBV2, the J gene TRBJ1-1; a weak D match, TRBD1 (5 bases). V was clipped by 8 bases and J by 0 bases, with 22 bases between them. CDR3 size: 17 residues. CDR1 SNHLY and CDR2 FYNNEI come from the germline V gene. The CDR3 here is CASSTAALGHVNTEAFF. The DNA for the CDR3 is TGTGCCAGCTCCACCGCTGCCCTCGGACATGTGAACACTGAAGCTTTCTTT.

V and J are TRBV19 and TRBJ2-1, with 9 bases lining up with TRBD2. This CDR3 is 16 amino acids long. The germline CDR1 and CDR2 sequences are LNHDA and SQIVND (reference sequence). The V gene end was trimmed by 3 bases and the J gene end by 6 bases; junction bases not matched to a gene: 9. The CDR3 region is CASSMGRGGRSNEQFF. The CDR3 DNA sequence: TGTGCCAGTAGTATGGGGCGGGGGGGCCGGAGCAATGAGCAGTTCTTC.

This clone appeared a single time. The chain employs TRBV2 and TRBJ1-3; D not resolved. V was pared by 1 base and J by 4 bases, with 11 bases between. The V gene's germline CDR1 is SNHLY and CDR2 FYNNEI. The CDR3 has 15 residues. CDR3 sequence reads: CASSEGRSVGNTIYF. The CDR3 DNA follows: TGTGCCAGCAGTGAAGGGAGGTCAGTCGGAAACACCATATATTTT.

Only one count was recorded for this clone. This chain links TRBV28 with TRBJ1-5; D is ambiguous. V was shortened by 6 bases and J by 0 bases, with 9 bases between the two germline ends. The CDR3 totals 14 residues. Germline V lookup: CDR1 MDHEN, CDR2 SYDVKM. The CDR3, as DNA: TGTGCCAGCAGCCCCTTATATAGCAATCAGCCCCAGCATTTT. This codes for CASSPLYSNQPQHF. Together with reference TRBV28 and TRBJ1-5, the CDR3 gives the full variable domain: DVKVTQSSRYLVKRTGEKVFLECVQDMDHENMFWYRQDPGLGLRLIYFSYDVKMKEKGDIPEGYSVSREKKERFSLILESASTNQTSMYLCASSPLYSNQPQHFGDGTRLSIL.

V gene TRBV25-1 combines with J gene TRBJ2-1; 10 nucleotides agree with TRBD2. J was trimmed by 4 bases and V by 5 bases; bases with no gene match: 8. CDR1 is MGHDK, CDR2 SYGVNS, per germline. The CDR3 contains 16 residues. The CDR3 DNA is TGTGCCAGCAGTCAAGACCTAGCGGGAGAATACAATGAGCAGTTCTTC. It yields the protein CASSQDLAGEYNEQFF.

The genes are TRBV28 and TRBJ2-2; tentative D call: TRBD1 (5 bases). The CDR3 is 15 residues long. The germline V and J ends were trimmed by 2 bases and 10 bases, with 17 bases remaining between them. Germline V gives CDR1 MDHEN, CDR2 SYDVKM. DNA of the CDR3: TGTGCCAGCAGTTTACAGGGTTACCCTATAGCGGAGCTGTTTTTT. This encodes CASSLQGYPIAELFF.

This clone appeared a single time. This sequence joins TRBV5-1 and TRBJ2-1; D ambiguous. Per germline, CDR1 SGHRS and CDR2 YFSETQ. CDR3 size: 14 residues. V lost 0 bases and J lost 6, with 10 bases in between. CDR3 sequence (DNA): TGCGCCAGCAGCTTGGGTCCAGGATTCAATGAGCAGTTCTTC. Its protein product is CASSLGPGFNEQFF.

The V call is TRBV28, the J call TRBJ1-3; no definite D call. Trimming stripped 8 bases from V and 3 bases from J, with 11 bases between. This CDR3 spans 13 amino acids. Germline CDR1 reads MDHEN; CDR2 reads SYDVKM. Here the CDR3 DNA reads TGTGCCAGCGAGGTCGATTTTGGAAACACCATATATTTT. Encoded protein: CASEVDFGNTIYF. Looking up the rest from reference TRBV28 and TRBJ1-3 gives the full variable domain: DVKVTQSSRYLVKRTGEKVFLECVQDMDHENMFWYRQDPGLGLRLIYFSYDVKMKEKGDIPEGYSVSREKKERFSLILESASTNQTSMYLCASEVDFGNTIYFGEGSWLTVV.

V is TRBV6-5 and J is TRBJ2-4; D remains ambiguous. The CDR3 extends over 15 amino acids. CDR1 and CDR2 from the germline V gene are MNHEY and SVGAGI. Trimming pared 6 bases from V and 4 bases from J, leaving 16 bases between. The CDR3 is CASSSGSAAKNIQYF. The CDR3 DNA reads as TGTGCCAGCAGCTCCGGGTCTGCGGCGAAAAACATTCAGTACTTC.